These 28 T cell receptor beta chains originate from one sample sequenced in a study of T-cell reconstitution after alpha-beta-depleted transplantation in children. Preparation of the TCRbeta library involved a method that used unique molecular identifiers. One entry per CDR3 protein results from TCRdb running MiXCR on the PCR reads. The sample yields about 250,000 distinct CDR3 sequences, roughly a quarter seen once. Here the sequenced sample was PBMCs, mostly from graft donor cells, taken 360 days after TCRalphabeta/CD19-depleted stem cell transplant. The receptor set was obtained from a female patient aged 2-15 years who had a stem cell transplant for congenital amegakaryocytic thrombocytopenia, so the T cells may come from the graft donor.

The chain is built from TRBV29-1 and TRBJ1-2; D call uncertain. The CDR3 spans 12 residues. Germline V gives CDR1 SQVTM, CDR2 ANQGSEA. Between the trimmed V and J ends, which lost 3 bases and 4 bases, there was a span of 9 bases. CDR3 sequence reads: CSVEARLYGYTF. The DNA of the CDR3 is TGCAGCGTTGAGGCCAGGCTCTATGGCTACACCTTC.

The chain has TRBV6-1 and TRBJ1-2; 7 bases line up with TRBD1. This CDR3 has 13 amino acids. CDR1 is MNHNS and CDR2 is SASEGT in the germline V gene. Unmatched junction bases numbered 10, after V lost 7 bases and J lost 8 bases. The CDR3 DNA follows: TGTGCCAGCAACCTTGACAGGGAATACGGCTACACCTTC. It encodes CASNLDREYGYTF.

V gene TRBV10-3 combines with J gene TRBJ2-2, with D possibly being TRBD1 (6 bases). V lost 6 bases and J lost 4, with 12 bases in between. The germline gives CDR1 ENHRY, CDR2 SYGVKD. The CDR3 length is 14 residues. CDR3 coding DNA: TGTGCCATCAGGGCTGACAGGACCACCGGGGAGCTGTTTTTT. Translated, it gives CAIRADRTTGELFF.

CDR3 nucleotide sequence: TGTGCCAGCAGTTTTTTGTCAGGTGAAGAGACCCAGTACTTC. Protein: CASSFLSGEETQYF. The chain joins TRBV12-3 or TRBV12-4 to TRBJ2-5, with D unclear. This CDR3 has 14 residues. V was clipped by 3 bases and J by 3 bases, with 11 bases between them.

The rearrangement uses TRBV29-1 and TRBJ2-7; unclear D gene. The V gene lost 3 bases and the J gene lost 3 bases, with 12 bases spanning the gap. Germline assignment: CDR1 SQVTM and CDR2 ANQGSEA. The CDR3 runs 13 residues. The DNA of the CDR3 is TGCAGCGTTGAGGTCCCGGGTAGCTACGAGCAGTACTTC. This codes for CSVEVPGSYEQYF.

The chain is built from TRBV28 and TRBJ2-7; D gene uncertain. Per germline, CDR1 MDHEN and CDR2 SYDVKM. Deletions cut 6 bases from V and 0 bases from J, with 12 bases between. The CDR3 runs to 14 residues. CDR3 sequence (DNA): TGTGCCAGCAGCGTCTCTGGACCCTCCTACGAGCAGTACTTC. Encoded protein: CASSVSGPSYEQYF.

The chain recombines TRBV12-3 or TRBV12-4 with TRBJ1-3; D uncertain. The germline V and J ends were trimmed by 2 bases and 2 bases, with 7 bases remaining between them. The CDR3 is 14 amino acids. CDR3 sequence (DNA): TGTGCCAGCAGTTTAAGGGCAGCTGGAAACACCATATATTTT. Translating gives CASSLRAAGNTIYF.

The chain has TRBV28 and TRBJ1-2; D may be TRBD1 (5 bases). Germline V gives CDR1 MDHEN, CDR2 SYDVKM. The CDR3 runs 17 residues. The V end was cut by 3 bases, the J end by 4 bases, with 21 bases between. CDR3 sequence: CASSFSGGHQLGYGYTF. CDR3 DNA: TGTGCCAGCAGTTTTTCCGGGGGTCACCAACTAGGCTATGGCTACACCTTC.

This clonotype was observed at least ten times. V gene TRBV5-1 combines with J gene TRBJ2-2; D is possibly TRBD1 or TRBD2 (6 bases each). The CDR3 loop spans 16 amino acids. V lost 1 base and J lost 6, with 16 bases in between. From germline, CDR1 is SGHRS and CDR2 YFSETQ. The CDR3 DNA is TGCGCCAGCAGCTTGTTTTCAGGGGAGGTATCCGGGGAGCTGTTTTTT. It is translated as CASSLFSGEVSGELFF.

The chain has TRBV7-2 and TRBJ2-2; D remains unclear. In germline, CDR1 is SGHTA, CDR2 FQGNSA. Trimming pared 3 bases from V and 6 bases from J, leaving 8 bases between. The CDR3 extends over 13 amino acids. Written as DNA, the CDR3 is TGTGCCAGCAGCTTCGCCGCTTCCGGGGAGCTGTTTTTT. Translating it yields CASSFAASGELFF.

This clonotype has only a few counts. V and J are TRBV27 and TRBJ2-7; 9 nucleotides align to TRBD2. After removal of 2 bases from V and 2 bases from J, the junction contained 4 bases not matched to a gene. Germline CDR1 MNHEY, CDR2 SMNVEV (reference sequence). This CDR3 region has 15 residues. DNA of the CDR3: TGTGCCAGCAGTTTACTCGCGGGGGGGCCCTACGAGCAGTACTTC. Protein product: CASSLLAGGPYEQYF.

The sample holds a few counts of this clonotype. The chain combines TRBV5-1 with TRBJ1-2, with D unclear. Trimming left V 4 bases short and J 7 bases short, with 17 bases between. The CDR3 is 14 amino acids. CDR1 and CDR2 (germline): SGHRS, YFSETQ. The DNA for the CDR3 is TGCGCCAGCAGCATAGCCGGGTTACGGGGTGGCTACACCTTC. Translated, it gives CASSIAGLRGGYTF.

This sequence joins TRBV10-3 and TRBJ1-3; D ambiguous. The CDR3 extends over 13 amino acids. Germline assignment: CDR1 ENHRY and CDR2 SYGVKD. V shed 0 bases and J shed 6 bases, with 6 bases lying between them. CDR3 DNA: TGTGCCATCAGTGAGTCTTGGTCAAACACCATATATTTT. This sequence encodes CAISESWSNTIYF.

This clonotype came up once. J is TRBJ2-1 and V is TRBV7-8; D possibly corresponds to TRBD2 (6 bases). In germline, CDR1 is SGHVS, CDR2 FQNEAQ. The CDR3 has 15 residues. Trimming pared 0 bases from V and 5 bases from J, leaving 11 bases between. The CDR3, as DNA: TGTGCCAGCAGCTTAGCAGGCGGGGCAAACAATGAGCAGTTCTTC. Protein: CASSLAGGANNEQFF. Full variable domain (missing parts from reference TRBV7-8 and TRBJ2-1): GAGVSQSPRYKVAKRGQDVALRCDPISGHVSLFWYQQALGQGPEFLTYFQNEAQLDKSGLPSDRFFAERPEGSVSTLKIQRTQQEDSAVYLCASSLAGGANNEQFFGPGTRLTVL.

The chain is built from TRBV24-1 and TRBJ2-3, with 9 bases identical to TRBD1. Trimming at V came to 8 bases and at J to 3 bases, leaving 2 bases not matched to a gene. Germline CDR1 reads KGHDR; CDR2 reads SFDVKD. CDR3 length: 13 amino acids. DNA of the CDR3: TGTGCCACCAAAGGACAGGGGACAGATACGCAGTATTTT. Translating gives CATKGQGTDTQYF.

The chain's CDR3 is CSARIIAGGSYNEQFF. The CDR3 nucleotides are TGCAGTGCTAGGATCATAGCGGGGGGCTCCTACAATGAGCAGTTCTTC. V gene TRBV20-1 combines with J gene TRBJ2-1, with 10 positions matching TRBD2. The germline V gene encodes CDR1 DFQATT and CDR2 SNEGSKA (reference sequence). The CDR3 spans 16 residues. V shed 3 bases, J shed 0 bases, and the junction held 5 bases outside the gene matches.

CDR3 region: CASSLAYSGGVSDTQYF. CDR3 nucleotide sequence: TGTGCCAGCAGTTTAGCCTATAGCGGGGGGGTTTCGGATACGCAGTATTTT. The J gene is TRBJ2-3, the V gene TRBV12-3 or TRBV12-4, with TRBD2 identical over 11 bases. The CDR3 has 17 residues. Losses at the gene ends were 0 bases for V and 6 bases for J; bases not matched to a gene: 8.

Only a few counts were recorded for this clonotype. J is TRBJ1-1 and V is TRBV30; D ambiguous. V was cut by 3 bases and J by 3 bases, with 14 bases left in between. From germline, CDR1 is GTSNPN and CDR2 SVGIG (reference sequence). The CDR3 is made up of 14 amino acids. CDR3 sequence reads: CAWSFGWVDTEAFF. The CDR3 DNA sequence: TGTGCCTGGAGCTTCGGGTGGGTGGACACTGAAGCTTTCTTT.

V and J are TRBV2 and TRBJ2-7, with 9 nucleotides matching TRBD1. V was clipped by 6 bases and J by 0 bases; unmatched bases: 3. The CDR3 length is 14 residues. Germline V gene data show CDR1 as SNHLY and CDR2 as FYNNEI. CDR3 DNA: TGTGCCAGCAGGAGGGACAGGGCCTCCTACGAGCAGTACTTC. Its protein is CASRRDRASYEQYF.

The genes are TRBV20-1 and TRBJ2-1; 9 nucleotides align to TRBD2. There are 16 residues in the CDR3. Germline loops: CDR1 DFQATT, CDR2 SNEGSKA (reference sequence). Trimming at V came to 6 bases and at J to 5 bases, leaving 14 bases not matched to a gene. CDR3: CSAPQGSGRFDNEQFF. The CDR3, as DNA: TGCAGTGCCCCTCAGGGTAGCGGGAGATTCGACAATGAGCAGTTCTTC.

The chain carries TRBV28 and TRBJ2-1, with D unresolved. CDR3 length: 16 amino acids. Germline V CDR1 and CDR2: MDHEN, SYDVKM. Trimming stripped 4 bases from V and 2 bases from J, with 15 bases between. CDR3 amino acids: CASSSLSPLTYNEQFF. DNA of the CDR3: TGTGCCAGCAGTTCCCTATCGCCCCTCACCTACAATGAGCAGTTCTTC.

The chain employs TRBV20-1 and TRBJ2-7; TRBD1 agrees at 7 bases. After removal of 6 bases from V and 6 bases from J, the junction contained 8 bases not matched to a gene. Germline V gene lookup returns CDR1 DFQATT and CDR2 SNEGSKA (reference sequence). The CDR3 contains 12 residues. CDR3 coding DNA: TGCAGTGCGGACCCCTACAGGGGCGAGCAGTACTTC. Its protein product is CSADPYRGEQYF.

This clonotype was seen only a few times. This rearrangement joins TRBV11-2 to TRBJ2-7; TRBD2 is a possible D gene (6 bases). The V and J ends lost 1 base and 3 bases respectively, with 13 bases between them. The CDR3 has 15 amino acids. Germline V gives CDR1 SGHAT, CDR2 FQNNGV. The CDR3 DNA is TGTGCCAGCAGCTTAGTTCGCGGGGTTGGCTACGAGCAGTACTTC. Protein: CASSLVRGVGYEQYF.

The table lists this clonotype with a few counts. V usage is TRBV5-8 and J usage is TRBJ1-2, with 7 bases matching TRBD1. This CDR3 spans 16 amino acids. V dropped 2 bases and J dropped 4; count of bases not matched to a gene: 11. In germline, CDR1 is SGHTS, CDR2 YDEGEE. In DNA form, the CDR3 reads TGTGCCAGCAGCTTAGGGTCCCGACAGGGACCCTATGGCTACACCTTC. It codes for CASSLGSRQGPYGYTF.

The gene calls are TRBV28 and TRBJ2-5; 15 nucleotides align to TRBD2. From germline, CDR1 is MDHEN and CDR2 SYDVKM. The CDR3 is 18 residues long. After removal of 6 bases from V and 2 bases from J, the junction contained 10 bases not matched to a gene. The CDR3 bases are TGTGCCAGCAGCCCCGGACTAGCGGGGGGGCCGGGGCAAGAGACCCAGTACTTC. It is translated as CASSPGLAGGPGQETQYF.

As to this clonotype: A read error may be the cause here, since a much bigger clone is one base away. This chain links TRBV29-1 with TRBJ2-7; tentatively, D is TRBD1 (5 bases). This CDR3 region has 12 residues. The V end was cut by 4 bases, the J end by 3 bases, with 10 bases between. Germline CDR1 SQVTM, CDR2 ANQGSEA. The CDR3 sequence: CSVVGRDYEQYF. The CDR3 DNA reads TGCAGCGTTGTAGGCAGGGACTACGAGCAGTACTTC.

This sequence joins TRBV28 and TRBJ2-1, with 14 bases lining up with TRBD2. J gave up 13 bases and V 6 bases, and 29 bases lay outside the gene matches. The CDR3 consists of 21 residues. CDR1 and CDR2 (germline): MDHEN, SYDVKM. Here the CDR3 DNA reads TGTGCCAGCAGCTTAAACGGACGGTGGATTGGGGGACTAGCGGGAGCGTTGGTTCAGTTCTTC. It translates to CASSLNGRWIGGLAGALVQFF.

This rearrangement joins TRBV30 to TRBJ1-4, with D tentatively TRBD1 (5 bases). V was clipped by 3 bases and J by 3 bases, with 8 bases between them. This CDR3 is 13 amino acids long. The V gene's germline CDR1 is GTSNPN and CDR2 SVGIG (reference sequence). CDR3 sequence reads: CAWRRGANEKLFF. The DNA for the CDR3 is TGTGCCTGGAGACGGGGGGCTAATGAAAAACTGTTTTTT.